This T cell receptor (beta chain) originates from a study of T-cell memory formation after mild COVID-19. TCRdb analysed the 5' RACE reads with MiXCR anew, one entry per CDR3 protein. This table holds 500,000 to 600,000 distinct CDR3 sequences, approximately 18% found once. CDR1 and CDR2 from the germline V gene are MGHDK and SYGVNS. V dropped 4 bases and J dropped 7; count of bases not matched to a gene: 0. This CDR3 spans 12 amino acids. Findings of the study overall: Within pre-infection memory, some responding clones were found, suggesting cross-reactive memory joined.

To note about this clonotype: What it recognizes is unknown.

The gene calls are TRBV25-1 and TRBJ2-2; 7 nucleotides agree with TRBD1. The sequencing sample was made of PBMCs or a T cell subset sorted from them (not recorded which). This sequence was found in an adult woman who had mild COVID-19 (a few samples of this study predate the infection). Cell type and time point are not known. CDR3 region: CASSAGGGELFF. The CDR3 nucleotides read TGTGCCAGCAGTGCAGGGGGCGGGGAGCTGTTTTTT.